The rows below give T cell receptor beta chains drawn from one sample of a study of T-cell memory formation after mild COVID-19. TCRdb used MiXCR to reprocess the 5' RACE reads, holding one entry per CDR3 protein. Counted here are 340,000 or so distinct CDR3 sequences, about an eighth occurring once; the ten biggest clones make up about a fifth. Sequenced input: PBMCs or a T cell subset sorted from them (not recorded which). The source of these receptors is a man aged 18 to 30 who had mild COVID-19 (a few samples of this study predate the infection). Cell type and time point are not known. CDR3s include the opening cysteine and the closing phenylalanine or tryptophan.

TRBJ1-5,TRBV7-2,CASSLTGAFSNQPQHF
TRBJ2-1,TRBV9,CASSGGAGHPKFF
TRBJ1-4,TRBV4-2,CASSQLQRGNEKLFF
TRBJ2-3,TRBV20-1,CSARDRVVSTDTQYF
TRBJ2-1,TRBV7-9,CASSFTGGGNEQFF
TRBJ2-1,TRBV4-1,CASSQDDREPYNEQFF
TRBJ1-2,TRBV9,CASSVEGANYGYTF
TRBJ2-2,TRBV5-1,CASSHSGELFF
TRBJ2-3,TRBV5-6,CASIYLGLAGGTDTQYF
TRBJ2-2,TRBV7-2,CASSFRTAGSGELFF
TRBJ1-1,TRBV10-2,CASSWTNTEAFF
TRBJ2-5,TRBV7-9,CASSFRDRGREETQYF
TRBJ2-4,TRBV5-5,CASSPFVKNIQYF
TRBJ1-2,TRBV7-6,CASSYPGQGPYTF
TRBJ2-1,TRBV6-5,CASSVRGGNEQFF
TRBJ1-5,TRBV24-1,CATSERGTGGAQPQHF
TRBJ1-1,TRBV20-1,CSALPIYPGRHNTEAFF
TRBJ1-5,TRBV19,CASGTGVWGNQPQHF
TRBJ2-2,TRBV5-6,CASSRGWTGELFF
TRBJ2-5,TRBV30,CAWNLGQETQYF
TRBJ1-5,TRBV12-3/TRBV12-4,CASTEGIYSNQPQHF
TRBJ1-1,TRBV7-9,CASRSGTILIRSTEAFF
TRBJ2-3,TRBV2,CASSVGTTGTQYF
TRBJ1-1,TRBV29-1,CSTGVEAFF
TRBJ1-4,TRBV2,CASSGVGTGNLATNEKLFF
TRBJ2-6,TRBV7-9,CASSHNSGANVLTF
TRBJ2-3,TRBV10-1,CASSDVGDRDPDTQYF
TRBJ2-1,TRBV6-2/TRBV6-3,CASSYSLEAGYYNEQFF